This T cell receptor (beta chain) was found in a study of siplizumab effects on memory and regulatory T cells. Study-wide findings and caveats: Naive T cells were seemingly more diverse than memory cells, and major contributions to the alloresponse seemed to be made by them. Unstimulated subsets captured only a minor fraction of alloreactive clones.

This clone was observed a few times. Its antigen is not known. Per individual sample, 95,000 to 100,000 TCR templates were assayed. Assay used: immunoSEQ multiplex PCR; TCRdb lists only in-frame clones, some missing. The sample holds more than 85,000 clones, approximately 90% seen once. This sequence was found in a human donor in good health. The specimen sequenced was CD4+ T cells sorted from blood.

The CDR3 loop reads CASSPLDPNEQFF. Here the CDR3 DNA reads TGCGCCAGCAGCCCCTTAGACCCCAATGAGCAGTTCTTC. The chain has TRBV4-1 and TRBJ2-1; D is ambiguous. This CDR3 region has 13 residues. V lost 4 bases and J 6 bases, leaving 10 bases between the germline ends. Germline CDR1 reads MGHRA; CDR2 reads YSYEKL.